A single sample gave rise to the 23 T cell receptor beta chains below, sequenced in a study of OX40 agonist ivuxolimab in advanced cancers. Libraries were prepared by immunoSEQ multiplex PCR; TCRdb keeps only in-frame clonotypes and omits some of them. Of around 68,000 clones listed, 70% to 90% are singletons. Sequenced here: CD4+ or CD8+ T cells sorted from blood, sampled in a trial of the OX40 agonist ivuxolimab. The receptors here all came from an adult with an advanced solid tumor such as melanoma, head and neck, liver or kidney cancer.

This clone was counted a few times. This chain links TRBV7-9 with TRBJ1-6; a weak D match, TRBD1 (5 bases). Germline loops: CDR1 SEHNR, CDR2 FQNEAQ (reference sequence). Trimming took off 2 bases at V and 5 bases at J, with 10 bases between the two ends. The CDR3 runs to 15 residues. This CDR3 is CASSLTGGDNSPLHF. The CDR3 DNA is TGTGCCAGCAGCTTAACAGGTGGAGATAATTCACCCCTCCACTTT.

The chain links TRBV19 to TRBJ1-1; D is perhaps TRBD1 (6 bases). Germline CDR1 LNHDA, CDR2 SQIVND (reference sequence). This CDR3 contains 15 residues. V lost 5 bases to trimming and J lost 0 bases, with 13 bases between them. CDR3 loop: CASSLSGTMNTEAFF. DNA for the CDR3: TGTGCCAGTAGTCTTTCCGGGACAATGAACACTGAAGCTTTCTTT. Using reference TRBV19 and TRBJ1-1 for the parts outside the CDR3, the full variable domain is DGGITQSPKYLFRKEGQNVTLSCEQNLNHDAMYWYRQDPGQGLRLIYYSQIVNDFQKGDIAEGYSVSREKKESFPLTVTSAQKNPTAFYLCASSLSGTMNTEAFFGQGTRLTVV.

The chain recombines TRBV12-1 with TRBJ2-5; whether TRBD2, the table's D call, matches the DNA was not checked. TRBV12-1 is reported as a pseudogene. The length of the CDR3 is 15 residues. The CDR3 region is CASSFRTSPSETQYF. Here the CDR3 DNA reads TGTGCCAGCAGCTTTCGGACTAGTCCGTCGGAGACCCAGTACTTC.

The chain is built from TRBV15 and TRBJ1-2; D is uncertain. V was cut by 4 bases and J by 8 bases, with 11 bases left in between. The germline CDR1 and CDR2 sequences are LNHNV and YYDKDF (reference sequence). The CDR3 length is 12 residues. Here the CDR3 reads CATSILGEGYTF. DNA for the CDR3: TGTGCCACCAGCATCCTAGGCGAGGGCTACACCTTC.

The chain couples TRBV27 to TRBJ2-7; possibly TRBD2 for D (6 bases). The CDR3 spans 14 residues. The germline gives CDR1 MNHEY, CDR2 SMNVEV (reference sequence). With 6 bases removed from V and 0 bases from J, the gap between germline ends came to 12 bases. The CDR3 DNA reads TGTGCCAGCAGCCTAGCGACCGGCTCCTACGAGCAGTACTTC. Translation: CASSLATGSYEQYF.

The CDR3: CASSLAMGGWNTEAFF. The CDR3 DNA follows: TGTGCCAGCAGCTTAGCGATGGGGGGCTGGAACACTGAAGCTTTCTTT. This chain connects TRBV7-2 to TRBJ1-1; D is possibly TRBD1 (6 bases). The CDR3 has 16 residues. The V gene lost 0 bases and the J gene lost 1 base, with 12 bases spanning the gap. The germline CDR1 and CDR2 sequences are SGHTA and FQGNSA.

The V and J genes are TRBV5-4 and TRBJ2-2; maybe TRBD2 (5 bases). Germline V gene sequence: CDR1 SGHNT, CDR2 YYREEE (reference sequence). V lost 0 bases and J 5 bases, leaving 11 bases between the germline ends. The CDR3 loop spans 15 amino acids. The CDR3 DNA sequence: TGTGCCAGCAGCTTGGCGGGAACTAGGACCGGGGAGCTGTTTTTT. This codes for CASSLAGTRTGELFF.

The chain joins TRBV5-1 to TRBJ2-1; 8 nucleotides align to TRBD2. Germline V gives CDR1 SGHRS, CDR2 YFSETQ. After removal of 3 bases from V and 8 bases from J, the junction contained 10 bases not matched to a gene. The CDR3 has 15 amino acids. For the CDR3, the DNA is TGCGCCAGCAGCTATATGGCGGGGGGCCAGGATGAGCAGTTCTTC. This translates into CASSYMAGGQDEQFF.

This chain uses TRBV7-9 with TRBJ2-3; perhaps TRBD2 as D (6 bases). V gave up 7 bases and J gave up 5 bases, with 25 bases separating them. Germline lookup yields CDR1 SEHNR and CDR2 FQNEAQ (reference sequence). This CDR3 is 17 amino acids long. The CDR3 region has the DNA TGTGCCAGCACCCTTTATGGGGGGATTGCGCAGGGAGATACGCAGTATTTT. Its translation: CASTLYGGIAQGDTQYF.

The rearrangement links TRBV4-1 to TRBJ2-1; 10 nucleotides align to TRBD2. Germline CDR1 reads MGHRA; CDR2 reads YSYEKL. The CDR3 runs 16 residues. Germline trimming cut 1 base from V and 8 bases from J; bases unmatched to any gene: 8. The CDR3 region is CASSQVGAGGHYEQFF. The CDR3 DNA sequence: TGCGCCAGCAGCCAAGTTGGAGCGGGGGGGCATTATGAGCAGTTCTTC.

The chain has TRBV2 and TRBJ1-1; D is undetermined. The CDR3 contains 12 residues. Trimming removed 3 bases at V and 11 bases at J, with 13 bases between. The germline V gene encodes CDR1 SNHLY and CDR2 FYNNEI. DNA of the CDR3: TGTGCCAGCAGTGATAACGCGTTTGGGGCTTTCTTT. Translating it yields CASSDNAFGAFF.

This clone occurred once. The chain uses TRBV7-2 and TRBJ2-7; TRBD1 matches at 7 bases. The CDR3 contains 15 residues. The V and J ends lost 1 base and 2 bases, in that order; junction bases with no gene match: 5. Germline V gene data show CDR1 as SGHTA and CDR2 as FQGNSA. CDR3 sequence: CASSLDQGVTYEQYF. The CDR3, as DNA: TGTGCCAGCAGCTTAGATCAGGGGGTCACCTACGAGCAGTACTTC.

J is TRBJ2-3 and V is TRBV29-1, with 7 bases that match TRBD2. Germline V gene data show CDR1 as SQVTM and CDR2 as ANQGSEA. The CDR3 sequence is 14 residues long. V trimming: 3 bases; J trimming: 2 bases; junction bases outside the gene matches: 5. Here the CDR3 DNA reads TGCAGCGTTGAGGCTAGCGGCACCACAGATACGCAGTATTTT. It codes for CSVEASGTTDTQYF.

This sequence joins TRBV18 and TRBJ2-3; D uncertain. This CDR3 region has 14 residues. Trimming removed 5 bases at V and 2 bases at J, with 11 bases between. Germline V CDR1 and CDR2: KGHSH, LQKENI. Written as DNA, the CDR3 is TGTGCCAGCTCAAAGGACGGACCCACAGATACGCAGTATTTT. Residues: CASSKDGPTDTQYF.

The chain employs TRBV12-5 and TRBJ1-6; D is unresolved. The CDR3 is 12 residues long. CDR1 is LGHNT and CDR2 is FRNRAP in the germline V gene. Trimming stripped 1 base from V and 7 bases from J, with 2 bases between. CDR3: CASGLDNSPLHF. The CDR3 DNA reads as TGTGCTAGTGGTTTGGACAATTCACCCCTCCACTTT.

This clone was observed once. The rearrangement links TRBV5-1 to TRBJ2-3; the D gene is possibly TRBD2 (6 bases). Looked up from germline, CDR1 is SGHRS and CDR2 is YFSETQ. The CDR3 has 16 residues. The V end lost 1 base, the J end lost 0 bases, and 12 bases lay between the germline ends. DNA of the CDR3: TGCGCCAGCAGCTTGCGTGGGCTAGCGAGCACAGATACGCAGTATTTT. Its protein is CASSLRGLASTDTQYF.

This chain uses TRBV11-2 with TRBJ1-5, with 7 bases fitting TRBD1. The trim removed 5 bases at V and 5 bases at J, leaving 6 bases unmatched. This CDR3 is built from 14 residues. Germline V CDR1 and CDR2: SGHAT, FQNNGV. The CDR3 spells CASSLRGQDQPQHF. In nucleotides, the CDR3 is TGTGCCAGCAGCCTAAGGGGGCAGGATCAGCCCCAGCATTTT.

The count of this clone is one. This chain uses TRBV6-1 with TRBJ2-5; 10 bases are shared with TRBD2. With V trimmed by 8 bases and J by 2 bases, 2 bases remained unmatched. The CDR3 extends over 13 amino acids. Germline values: CDR1 MNHNS, CDR2 SASEGT. CDR3 residues: CASGGLAQETQYF. CDR3 nucleotides: TGTGCCAGCGGGGGACTAGCGCAAGAGACCCAGTACTTC.

The chain has TRBV9 and TRBJ1-1; D call uncertain. The CDR3 covers 14 residues. V dropped 4 bases and J dropped 2 bases, with 12 bases sitting between them. Germline V lookup: CDR1 SGDLS, CDR2 YYNGEE. CDR3 residues: CASSPPSYNTEAFF. Here the CDR3 DNA reads TGTGCCAGCAGCCCCCCCTCTTATAACACTGAAGCTTTCTTT.

The chain carries TRBV9 and TRBJ2-3; D may be TRBD2 (5 bases). Germline CDR1 is SGDLS and CDR2 is YYNGEE. This CDR3 is built from 16 residues. Trimming left V 3 bases short and J 3 bases short, with 17 bases between. The CDR3 loop reads CASSDTIAMGTDTQYF. CDR3 in DNA: TGTGCCAGCAGCGACACAATAGCGATGGGAACAGATACGCAGTATTTT. The variable domain in full, completed from reference TRBV9 and TRBJ2-3, reads DSGVTQTPKHLITATGQRVTLRCSPRSGDLSVYWYQQSLDQGLQFLIQYYNGEERAKGNILERFSAQQFPDLHSELNLSSLELGDSALYFCASSDTIAMGTDTQYFGPGTRLTVL.

This chain connects TRBV4-3 to TRBJ2-5; 9 bases are a match to TRBD1. The DNA end lines up better with TRBJ2-7; the J call may be wrong. From germline, CDR1 is LGHNA and CDR2 YSLEER. The CDR3 is 15 amino acids. CDR3 loop: CASSPRGDRDYEQYF. As DNA, the CDR3 is TGCGCCAGCAGCCCCCGAGGGGACAGGGACTACGAGCAGTACTTC.

CDR3 loop: CASREYTDTF. The CDR3 DNA sequence: TGTGCCAGCAGAGAATACACCGACACCTTC. The V and J genes are TRBV2 and TRBJ1-2, with D unresolved. CDR1 and CDR2 (germline): SNHLY, FYNNEI. The CDR3 contains 10 residues. The V end lost 6 bases, the J end lost 12 bases, and 11 bases lay between the germline ends.

This chain uses TRBV5-6 with TRBJ2-4, with D possibly TRBD2 on 5 matching bases. The CDR3 runs 14 residues. Per germline, CDR1 SGHDT and CDR2 YYEEEE. The V end lost 4 bases, the J end lost 0 bases, and 8 bases lay between the germline ends. This CDR3 is CASSPGEAKNIQYF. DNA of the CDR3: TGTGCCAGCAGCCCCGGGGAAGCCAAAAACATTCAGTACTTC.